This T cell receptor (beta chain) is from a study of OX40 agonist ivuxolimab in advanced cancers. Background for the entire study: Ivuxolimab, which targeted the costimulatory receptor OX40 (CD134), was an agonistic, fully human IgG2 monoclonal antibody. Peripheral TCRbeta sequencing was intended to test whether TCR sequence diversity was altered and clonal T-cell expansion was caused by ivuxolimab. Among the 52 dose-escalation patients, 19 had hepatocellular carcinoma, approximately 15 melanoma, 9 renal cell carcinoma and 9 head and neck cancer. Patients were allowed to have had prior anti-PD-1, anti-PD-L1 or anti-CTLA-4 therapy, and 30% to 50% of the dose-escalation patients had previously received checkpoint inhibitors. Partial responses occurred in three dose-escalation patients, of whom one had hepatocellular carcinoma and two had cutaneous melanoma. Intravenous ivuxolimab was administered to patients every 2 weeks at six dose levels: 0.01, 0.1, 0.3, 1.5, 3 and 10 mg/kg. A male proportion of roughly 80% and a mean age of around 60 years, ranging from roughly 23 to 79, were recorded for the dose-escalation cohort. The paper covers the monotherapy dose-escalation part of the phase I ivuxolimab trial, which included N ≈ 57 patients. Overall results and qualifications from the work: Clonal expansion of both CD4+ and CD8+ blood T cells was observed from baseline to week 6 at doses 0.1 to 3.0 mg/kg. In partial responders in the 0.1-3.0 mg/kg groups, normalized peripheral clonal expansion was found to be among the lowest, especially among CD8+ T cells. The antigen specificity of the peripheral T cells that underwent clonal expansion was not determined. Low levels of normalized T-cell clonal expansion were also seen in some patients who did not respond. After ivuxolimab, expanded clones were on average more numerous among CD8+ T cells than among CD4+ T cells.

Note on this clone: No antigen is known for it. Per-base qualities were not stored, and no clone one base away is much larger.

To sequence the TCRbeta CDR3 region, genomic DNA was isolated from the sorted cells. TCRbeta CDR3 regions were sequenced using the immunoSEQ Assay. TCRdb carries this immuneACCESS record with in-frame sequences only. Its versions omit some clonotypes, under half of them owing to an unresolved V gene in the studies checked, with the rest unexplained. This sample holds fewer than 70,000 clones; 91% were observed only once. Jointly, the top ten make up less than 5% of the sample. Patients with autoimmune disease history or receiving systemic immunosuppression were excluded from the trial. Peripheral blood for TCR sequencing was collected from all dose cohorts at baseline, on cycle 4 day 1, and on cycle 7 day 1. The samples were taken from a phase I, first-in-human, multicenter, open-label dose-escalation trial of ivuxolimab. Adults with locally advanced or metastatic melanoma, renal cell, hepatocellular, or head and neck squamous cell carcinoma were enrolled in the trial. Before TCR sequencing, CD4+ T cells and CD8+ T cells from peripheral blood were sorted into separate populations.

Reading from cysteine to phenylalanine, the CDR3 counts 16 amino acids. Only CDR3 DNA remains: 48 bases, in frame from the first base. From a lookup of the germline V gene, CDR1 and CDR2 are MGHRA and YSYEKL. V lost 4 bases and J lost 3 bases; the stretch between them is 16 bases long. The material sequenced was CD4+ or CD8+ T cells sorted from blood, taken in a trial of the OX40 agonist ivuxolimab. The receptor chain draws on TRBV4-1 and TRBJ1-5; the D gene is perhaps TRBD1, on 6 matching bases. The TCR was taken from an adult with an advanced solid tumor such as melanoma, head and neck, liver or kidney cancer. The nucleotide sequence reads TGCGCCAGCAGCCCTGGAGCGGGACAACTCAATCAGCCCCAGCATTTT. Its protein is CASSPGAGQLNQPQHF.